What follows are 5 T cell receptor beta chains derived from one specimen sequenced in a study of blood T cell repertoires in COVID-19. Here immunoSEQ multiplex PCR was the method, and the copy in TCRdb shows in-frame clones only, minus some. The table shows 240,000 or so clones, with around 87% occurring only once. Sequencing input: peripheral blood. These receptors all stem from a man in his sixties who had recovered from COVID-19.

The genes are TRBV18 and TRBJ1-2, with D perhaps TRBD1 (5 bases). Trimming stripped 2 bases from V and 2 bases from J, with 12 bases between. The CDR3 is 15 residues long. The germline CDR1 and CDR2 sequences are KGHSH and LQKENI. The CDR3 protein is CASSPAWEGNYGYTF. CDR3 bases: TGTGCCAGCTCACCAGCGTGGGAGGGGAACTATGGCTACACCTTC. The full variable domain, in which reference TRBV18 and TRBJ1-2 provide the parts outside the CDR3, is NAGVMQNPRHLVRRRGQEARLRCSPMKGHSHVYWYRQLPEEGLKFMVYLQKENIIDESGMPKERFSAEFPKEGPSILRIQQVVRGDSAAYFCASSPAWEGNYGYTFGSGTRLTVV.

This chain connects TRBV2 to TRBJ2-5, with 8 nucleotides matching TRBD1. Per the germline V gene, CDR1 is SNHLY and CDR2 is FYNNEI. V shed 3 bases and J 4 bases; nucleotides not matched to a gene: 10. The CDR3 runs to 16 residues. CDR3 sequence reads: CASSEQGQGGRETQYF. CDR3 sequence (DNA): TGTGCCAGCAGTGAGCAAGGACAGGGAGGTAGAGAGACCCAGTACTTC.

V usage is TRBV27 and J usage is TRBJ1-6, with 9 bases identical to TRBD1. With V trimmed by 6 bases and J by 12 bases, 9 bases remained unmatched. CDR3 length: 14 residues. CDR1 and CDR2 from the germline V gene are MNHEY and SMNVEV (reference sequence). CDR3 sequence (DNA): TGTGCCAGCAGATCCGGGACAGGGCCCTTACCCCTCCACTTT. It translates to CASRSGTGPLPLHF.

The V gene is TRBV5-1, the J gene TRBJ2-1; D remains unclear. From germline, CDR1 is SGHRS and CDR2 YFSETQ. Trimming pared 0 bases from V and 10 bases from J, leaving 14 bases between. The CDR3 spans 14 residues. The CDR3, as DNA: TGCGCCAGCAGCTTGGGACCAGAGACTCGAGAGCAGTTCTTC. Its protein product is CASSLGPETREQFF.

The rearrangement links TRBV4-1 to TRBJ2-2; unclear D gene. V shed 1 base and J shed 3 bases, with 12 bases lying between them. Germline-derived CDR1 and CDR2 are MGHRA and YSYEKL. There are 16 residues in the CDR3. The CDR3: CASSQVFNSDTGELFF. The CDR3 nucleotides are TGCGCCAGCAGCCAAGTATTTAACAGTGACACCGGGGAGCTGTTTTTT.